This T cell receptor (beta chain) was profiled in a study of blood T cell repertoires in COVID-19 (dated by TCRdb to the early 2020s). Context from the whole study: Samples covering the acute and convalescent phases of COVID-19 were provided by collaborators in the United States, Italy and Spain. The prospective study material was composed of cDNA or gDNA derived from T cells, B-cell-depleted T cells, or PBMCs. The dataset comprised deeply sampled blood TCRbeta repertoires from subjects exposed to, actively infected with, or recovered from COVID-19. The repertoires were released in a freely available public database intended as a resource for research on the immune response to SARS-CoV-2. The samples were drawn from the first 160 participants of the ongoing ImmuneRACE study and from over a thousand subjects provided by 6 global collaborators. Sample metadata almost always included a de-identified subject ID, COVID-19 status, age in years and sex. Where HLA class I and class II types were available, the types were taken from metadata supplied by the sample provider, not from assay-based typing.

One collaborating source in Seattle enrolled patients while the patients were actively infected and followed the patients over time throughout the course of disease. Collaborating institutions collected whole blood in K2EDTA tubes following their own protocols. For TCRbeta analysis, collaborator samples were shipped as frozen whole blood, as isolated PBMCs, or as DNA extracted from either sample type. Paper-wide results and their limitations: The quantity of clinical and demographic metadata differed by source and by participant and was supplied without curation.

This clone was observed a handful of times. It has no known antigen specificity. No base quality information exists; no much larger clone differs at one position. The sample contains more than one DNA sequence encoding this CDR3. TCRbeta CDR3 regions were amplified from genomic DNA using the immunoSEQ Assay, a bias-controlled multiplex PCR. Regarding the original processing steps: The number of nucleated cells in each sample was estimated from the amplification of reference gene primers within the assay. To quantify the absolute abundance of each unique TCRbeta CDR3 rearrangement, sequence reads were collapsed and filtered. For each sample, productive Simpson clonality was calculated as the square root of Simpson's diversity index across productive rearrangements. TCRdb holds this immuneACCESS table with in-frame rearrangements only. Some clones are missing; in checked studies, unresolved V genes explain under half, and the rest has no known cause. That table supplies the V and J calls and clone size; D and trimming were determined from the DNA. The sample contains fewer than 300,000 clones, 80% to 90% of them found a single time. The ten largest clones represent 12% of the sample.

The receptor was isolated from a woman aged 25 to 39 with COVID-19, enrolled during active disease. The sequenced material came from peripheral blood.

The CDR3 protein: CASSLISQGNGYTF. The DNA reads as follows: TGTGCCAGCAGCTTGATTTCTCAGGGAAATGGCTACACCTTC. This sequence uses TRBV7-9 and TRBJ1-2; the best D guess is TRBD1, with 5 bases matching. A distance of 14 bases separates the germline ends of V and J, which lose 3 bases and 6 bases respectively. CDR1 and CDR2 (SEHNR, FQNEAQ) derive from the germline V gene (reference sequence). Reading from cysteine to phenylalanine, the CDR3 counts 14 amino acids. CDR3 DNA is the only sequence kept; it has 42 bases, read in frame from the first base.